Detailed here is one T cell receptor beta chain. V lost 6 bases and J lost 3, with 8 bases in between. The CDR3 runs 12 residues. Germline CDR1 reads MNHEY; CDR2 reads SVGAGI. The data were produced by immunoSEQ multiplex PCR, yet TCRdb's version contains in-frame clones alone and is incomplete. The sample has about 73,000 clones, around 81% seen once. This sample is drawn from a study of blood T cell repertoires in COVID-19. Overall study: The origin of the acute and convalescent COVID-19 samples was the United States, Italy and Spain. The analysed material was cDNA or gDNA that came from T cells, B-cell-depleted T cells, or PBMCs.

Sequenced: peripheral blood. This TCR was recovered from a woman in her 70s with acute or convalescent COVID-19. J is TRBJ1-2 and V is TRBV6-5, with D possibly TRBD1 on 5 matching bases. CDR3 in amino acids: CASSWGHYGYTF. The DNA for the CDR3 is TGTGCCAGCAGCTGGGGCCACTATGGCTACACCTTC.